The following is a T cell receptor beta chain sequence with its context. Which antigen it targets is not known. No per-base quality is available; no much larger clone lies one base away. Enrolling through a virtual design, the prospective study's participants ranged in age from roughly 18 to 90 years and lived across roughly 23 United States geographic areas. In the prospective study, cohorts were assigned on the basis of participant-reported clinical history obtained from a screening survey and a study questionnaire. ImmuneRACE Cohort 3 recovered participants were defined by two consecutive negative NP/OP PCR tests, healthcare professional clearance, or symptom resolution. Mobile phlebotomists in the prospective study collected whole blood, serum and a nasopharyngeal or oropharyngeal swab from every participant. Participants in the prospective study had the option to provide additional blood draws and questionnaires over a 2-month period. Before DNA extraction, blood samples from the prospective study were shipped at room temperature or frozen.

The data are from a study of blood T cell repertoires in COVID-19 (dated by TCRdb to about 2020). Study-wide context: Samples from collaborators originated in the United States, Italy and Spain and spanned both the acute and convalescent phases of COVID-19. The prospective study material was composed of cDNA or gDNA derived from T cells, B-cell-depleted T cells, or PBMCs. Subjects who had been exposed to COVID-19, were actively infected with it, or had recovered from it provided the deeply sampled blood TCRbeta repertoires that made up the dataset. The repertoires were released in a freely available public database intended as a resource for research on the immune response to SARS-CoV-2. Samples were obtained from the ongoing ImmuneRACE study (first 160 participants) and from 1,254 subjects provided by 6 global collaborators. Sample metadata almost always included a de-identified subject ID, COVID-19 status, age in years and sex. Where available, HLA class I and class II types were taken from metadata supplied by the sample provider and were not determined by assay-based typing. Paper-wide results and their limitations: Clinical and demographic metadata were provided uncurated, with the amount varying by source and participant.

TCRbeta CDR3 regions were amplified from genomic DNA using the immunoSEQ Assay, a bias-controlled multiplex PCR. On the authors' methods: Within the assay, amplification of reference gene primers was used to estimate how many nucleated cells each sample contained. To quantify the absolute abundance of each unique TCRbeta CDR3 rearrangement, sequence reads were collapsed and filtered. For each sample, productive Simpson clonality was calculated by taking the square root of Simpson's diversity index across productive rearrangements. Not all clones reach the TCRdb copy of this immuneACCESS table, which keeps in-frame sequences only. Checked studies attribute under half of the gap to unresolved V genes and leave the rest unexplained. D and trimming were read from the DNA, whereas the V and J calls and clone size are those reported in that table. The sample data list 350,000 to 450,000 clones, and approximately 90% of these were observed just once. Jointly, the top ten make up roughly 1.1% of the sample.

Counted from cysteine to phenylalanine, this CDR3 has 12 amino acids. Left in the record is the CDR3 DNA by itself, 36 bases read in frame from the first base. Reading the germline V gene gives CDR1 MDHEN and CDR2 SYDVKM. V is reduced by 7 bases and J by 7 bases, leaving a spacing of 13 bases between them. This chain joins TRBV28 to TRBJ1-2, with the D gene not confidently named. Sequencing was performed on PBMCs or T cells enriched from blood (not recorded which). The origin of this receptor is a man aged 25-45 years who had recovered from COVID-19. CDR3 reads: CASTPGVSGYTF. The DNA is as follows: TGTGCCAGCACCCCCGGGGTTAGTGGCTACACCTTC.